This T cell receptor (beta chain) was obtained from a study of blood T cell repertoires in COVID-19. Turning to the study itself: Specimens from acute and convalescent COVID-19 originated in the United States, Italy and Spain. PBMCs, B-cell-depleted T cells, or T cells were the source of the cDNA or gDNA that made up the material.

In the authors' methods: Nucleated cell counts were estimated from reference gene primer amplification. Assay used: immunoSEQ multiplex PCR; TCRdb lists only in-frame clones, some missing. Clonal size and the V and J genes are those of that table, whereas D and trimming came from the DNA. The sample records a few hundred thousand clones, less than 90% being singletons. V was clipped by 5 bases and J by 3 bases, with 14 bases between them. In germline, CDR1 is MDHEN, CDR2 SYDVKM. This CDR3 is built from 14 residues. The TCR originated in a woman aged 40 to 50 who had recovered from COVID-19. This chain uses TRBV28 with TRBJ2-7; TRBD1 might be the D (5 bases). Source material: peripheral blood. The CDR3: CASSPLGVFYEQYF. CDR3 in DNA: TGTGCCAGCAGTCCCCTAGGGGTTTTCTACGAGCAGTACTTC.